This TCR beta chain was observed in a study of blood T cell repertoires in COVID-19 (dated by TCRdb to 2018 to 2020). About the study as a whole: Samples covering the acute and convalescent phases of COVID-19 were provided by collaborators in the United States, Italy and Spain. The material from the prospective study consisted of cDNA or gDNA derived from T cells, B-cell-depleted T cells, or PBMCs. Deeply sampled blood TCRbeta repertoires from subjects exposed to, actively infected with, or recovered from COVID-19 were included in the dataset. The repertoires were made available in a free public database intended to serve as a resource for research on the immune response to SARS-CoV-2. The samples were drawn from two sources: the first 160 participants of the ongoing ImmuneRACE study, and 1,254 subjects contributed by 6 global collaborators. Sample metadata almost always included a de-identified subject ID, COVID-19 status, age in years and sex. Where HLA class I and class II types were available, the types were taken from metadata supplied by the sample provider, not from assay-based typing. Overall results and qualifications from the work: Clinical and demographic metadata were provided uncurated, with the amount varying by source and participant.

Of note for this clone: Its antigen remains unidentified. No base qualities exist here, and no much larger clone lies one base off it.

Inclusive of the bounding cysteine and phenylalanine, the CDR3 is 13 residues long. The kept DNA is CDR3 alone, 39 bases in frame from the first base. V is clipped by 7 bases and J by 5 bases, and the sequence between their germline boundaries is 14 bases long. From a lookup of the germline V gene, CDR1 and CDR2 are MNHEY and SVGAGI. TCRbeta CDR3 regions were amplified from genomic DNA by means of the immunoSEQ Assay, a bias-controlled multiplex PCR. From the authors' description of their analysis: The number of nucleated cells in each sample was estimated by amplification of reference gene primers within the assay. Sequence reads were collapsed and filtered to measure the absolute abundance of every unique TCRbeta CDR3 rearrangement. For each sample, productive Simpson clonality was calculated by taking the square root of Simpson's diversity index across productive rearrangements. This immuneACCESS table, as held by TCRdb, lists in-frame sequences with V and J called but not all clones. Of the missing ones, under half trace to an unresolved V gene in checked studies; the others have no known cause. V and J calls and clone size are as listed in that table; D and trimming were resolved from the DNA. The sample profile shows 200,000 to 250,000 clones; around 84% of them were found once. The top ten hold about 10% of the sample.

One collaborating source in Seattle enrolled patients while the patients were actively infected and followed the patients over time throughout the course of disease. Each collaborating institution followed its own protocols to collect whole blood in K2EDTA tubes. For TCRbeta analysis, collaborators shipped samples in one of three forms: frozen whole blood, isolated PBMCs, or DNA extracted from either of those sample types. Sequenced sample: peripheral blood. The chain joins TRBV6-5 to TRBJ1-2; a weak D assignment points to TRBD1 (6 bases agree). The sequence was obtained from a woman of 80 years or more with COVID-19, enrolled during active disease. The CDR3 sequence is CASTPTGLYGYTF. The DNA sequence follows: TGTGCCAGCACCCCGACAGGCCTTTATGGCTACACCTTC.